Listed here are 29 T cell receptor beta chains from one sample, sequenced in a study of cytotoxic CD8 clonotypes in ibrutinib-treated CLL. Data came from immunoSEQ multiplex PCR; TCRdb stores just in-frame clones and leaves some out. Here the sample spans 300,000 to 400,000 clones, roughly two thirds being singletons. The specimen comprised PBMCs, sampled after 36 months of ibrutinib treatment. The receptors shown here come from a human donor with chronic lymphocytic leukemia.

The chain carries TRBV9 and TRBJ2-7, with a tentative D call TRBD2 (6 bases). The CDR3 totals 15 residues. V shed 2 bases and J shed 2 bases, with 14 bases lying between them. Germline lookup yields CDR1 SGDLS and CDR2 YYNGEE. The CDR3 sequence is CASSVDGTPTYEQYF. In DNA form, the CDR3 reads TGTGCCAGCAGCGTGGATGGGACTCCCACCTACGAGCAGTACTTC.

This clone was detected only a few times. V is TRBV10-3 and J is TRBJ2-4; perhaps TRBD2 as D (5 bases). CDR1 and CDR2 from the germline V gene are ENHRY and SYGVKD. The germline V and J ends were trimmed by 5 bases and 11 bases, with 13 bases remaining between them. The CDR3 covers 12 residues. CDR3 nucleotide sequence: TGTGCCATCAGTCCCGACTACAACGTTCAGTACTTC. The encoded protein is CAISPDYNVQYF.

The V call is TRBV2, the J call TRBJ2-2; 10 bases fit TRBD2. V lost 4 bases, J lost 6 bases, and 8 bases stayed unmatched. This CDR3 is 16 amino acids long. From germline, CDR1 is SNHLY and CDR2 FYNNEI. CDR3 sequence reads: CASSGVLAGDAGELFF. The CDR3 DNA is TGTGCCAGCAGTGGAGTCCTAGCGGGAGACGCCGGGGAGCTGTTTTTT.

The chain links TRBV19 to TRBJ2-1; 8 bases agree with TRBD2. This CDR3 comprises 15 residues. Germline CDR1 reads LNHDA; CDR2 reads SQIVND (reference sequence). The ends lost 5 bases at V and 6 bases at J; junction bases unmatched: 9. CDR3 amino acids: CASSFPGLDPNEQFF. CDR3 coding DNA: TGTGCCAGTAGTTTCCCGGGACTAGACCCCAATGAGCAGTTCTTC.

The V and J genes are TRBV10-1 and TRBJ2-7; D is possibly TRBD2 (6 bases). This CDR3 comprises 13 residues. CDR1 and CDR2 (germline): WNHNN, SYGVQD (reference sequence). Trimming took off 6 bases at V and 4 bases at J, with 13 bases between the two ends. As DNA, the CDR3 is TGCGCCAGCAGGGAGACTAGTACTTACGAGCAGTACTTC. Protein product: CASRETSTYEQYF.

V gene TRBV2 combines with J gene TRBJ2-5; either TRBD1 or TRBD2 may fit D (5 bases each). This CDR3 is 14 amino acids long. V was trimmed by 6 bases and J by 0 bases, leaving 11 bases between them. Germline V gene lookup returns CDR1 SNHLY and CDR2 FYNNEI. CDR3 sequence: CASRGRTYQETQYF. In DNA, the CDR3 is TGTGCCAGCAGGGGACGGACGTACCAAGAGACCCAGTACTTC.

The chain combines TRBV5-1 with TRBJ1-4, with 9 bases matching TRBD1. Germline V lookup: CDR1 SGHRS, CDR2 YFSETQ. V shed 3 bases, J shed 2 bases, and the junction held 2 bases outside the gene matches. CDR3 size: 15 residues. The CDR3 DNA reads as TGCGCCAGCAGCTACGGGACAGGGACTAATGAAAAACTGTTTTTT. This codes for CASSYGTGTNEKLFF.

The chain uses TRBV18 and TRBJ2-7; possibly TRBD2 for D (6 bases). CDR3 length: 16 residues. Germline V gene data show CDR1 as KGHSH and CDR2 as LQKENI. The ends were cut back, 6 bases at V and 3 bases at J, with 21 bases in the middle. DNA of the CDR3: TGTGCCAGCTCGCCCGTGGCGGGAAGATCACTCTACGAGCAGTACTTC. Amino acid sequence: CASSPVAGRSLYEQYF.

This clone was found a few times. The rearrangement links TRBV7-2 to TRBJ1-6, with D tentatively TRBD1 (6 bases). This CDR3 spans 17 amino acids. Germline V gene data show CDR1 as SGHTA and CDR2 as FQGNSA. V was clipped by 0 bases and J by 2 bases, with 11 bases between them. For the CDR3, the DNA is TGTGCCAGCAGCTTAGCGCCAGGGGCGACCTATAATTCACCCCTCCACTTT. Protein: CASSLAPGATYNSPLHF.

The chain uses TRBV11-3 and TRBJ2-7, with TRBD2 matching 10 bases. From germline, CDR1 is SGHNT and CDR2 YENEEA. The CDR3 loop spans 14 amino acids. V shed 5 bases and J 5 bases; nucleotides not matched to a gene: 6. CDR3 DNA: TGTGCCAGCAGCCTAAGCGGGGGGGCGGACGAGCAGTACTTC. Protein sequence: CASSLSGGADEQYF.

The chain combines TRBV5-1 with TRBJ1-1; no definite D call. V lost 4 bases and J 2 bases, leaving 12 bases between the germline ends. The CDR3 loop spans 14 amino acids. Germline V lookup: CDR1 SGHRS, CDR2 YFSETQ. CDR3 amino acids: CASSLRIGNTEAFF. The CDR3 DNA sequence: TGCGCCAGCAGCCTACGTATCGGCAACACTGAAGCTTTCTTT.

In its sample, this clone was seen once. This chain uses TRBV5-1 with TRBJ2-1; perhaps TRBD2 as D (5 bases). V shed 4 bases and J shed 7 bases, with 18 bases lying between them. The CDR3 consists of 15 residues. Germline values: CDR1 SGHRS, CDR2 YFSETQ. CDR3 DNA sequence: TGCGCCAGCAGCGGACCTTCACTAGGGTTAAATGAGCAGTTCTTC. Protein product: CASSGPSLGLNEQFF. Drawing the rest from reference TRBV5-1 and TRBJ2-1, the complete variable domain is KAGVTQTPRYLIKTRGQQVTLSCSPISGHRSVSWYQQTPGQGLQFLFEYFSETQRNKGNFPGRFSGRQFSNSRSEMNVSTLELGDSALYLCASSGPSLGLNEQFFGPGTRLTVL.

This clone came up many times. The chain carries TRBV6-5 and TRBJ1-1; 8 nucleotides match TRBD1. Losses at the gene ends were 6 bases for V and 1 base for J; bases not matched to a gene: 4. Germline loops: CDR1 MNHEY, CDR2 SVGAGI. There are 14 residues in the CDR3. CDR3 DNA: TGTGCCAGCAGCGACAGGGGACCGAACACTGAAGCTTTCTTT. This codes for CASSDRGPNTEAFF.

The chain carries TRBV12-5 and TRBJ1-5; 7 bases are shared with TRBD1. The length of the CDR3 is 14 residues. After removal of 1 base from V and 6 bases from J, the junction contained 3 bases not matched to a gene. The germline V gene encodes CDR1 LGHNT and CDR2 FRNRAP. CDR3 loop: CASGLGQGSQPQHF. CDR3 nucleotide sequence: TGTGCTAGTGGTTTGGGACAGGGAAGTCAGCCCCAGCATTTT.

The chain couples TRBV7-9 to TRBJ1-1, with D possibly being TRBD1 (5 bases). V was cut by 2 bases and J by 4 bases, with 11 bases left in between. Germline lookup yields CDR1 SEHNR and CDR2 FQNEAQ (reference sequence). The CDR3 has 14 amino acids. The CDR3 DNA is TGTGCCAGCAGCTTAAGTGCAGGGAGCACTGAAGCTTTCTTT. Translated: CASSLSAGSTEAFF. Complete variable domain (other parts from reference TRBV7-9 and TRBJ1-1): DTGVSQNPRHKITKRGQNVTFRCDPISEHNRLYWYRQTLGQGPEFLTYFQNEAQLEKSRLLSDRFSAERPKGSFSTLEIQRTEQGDSAMYLCASSLSAGSTEAFFGQGTRLTVV.

This clone was observed a few times. The chain uses TRBV2 and TRBJ2-5; D is uncertain. Trimming removed 4 bases from V and 5 bases from J, with 5 bases in between. The CDR3 contains 11 residues. Germline V gives CDR1 SNHLY, CDR2 FYNNEI. The CDR3 DNA follows: TGTGCCAGCAGTGTTGGGGAGACCCAGTACTTC. Residues: CASSVGETQYF. Complete variable domain (other parts from reference TRBV2 and TRBJ2-5): EPEVTQTPSHQVTQMGQEVILRCVPISNHLYFYWYRQILGQKVEFLVSFYNNEISEKSEIFDDQFSVERPDGSNFTLKIRSTKLEDSAMYFCASSVGETQYFGPGTRLLVL.

V and J are TRBV28 and TRBJ1-2, with D tentatively TRBD1 (5 bases). CDR1 and CDR2 (germline): MDHEN, SYDVKM. The CDR3 length is 17 residues. V gave up 3 bases and J gave up 5 bases, with 22 bases separating them. CDR3 nucleotide sequence: TGTGCCAGCAGTTTTGAGAGGGGAAGTTGGTTCTCGTATGGCTACACCTTC. Protein: CASSFERGSWFSYGYTF.

The V and J genes are TRBV19 and TRBJ1-1, with 7 bases lining up with TRBD1. This CDR3 is 16 amino acids long. From germline, CDR1 is LNHDA and CDR2 SQIVND (reference sequence). Unmatched junction bases numbered 7, after V lost 3 bases and J lost 0 bases. The CDR3 sequence: CASSIGGGGMNTEAFF. The CDR3 region has the DNA TGTGCCAGTAGTATCGGAGGGGGCGGAATGAACACTGAAGCTTTCTTT.

This sequence joins TRBV28 and TRBJ2-6, with 8 bases lining up with TRBD1. V lost 5 bases and J lost 2; bases outside the gene matches: 11. This CDR3 has 18 residues. In germline, CDR1 is MDHEN, CDR2 SYDVKM. CDR3 DNA: TGTGCCAGCAGTAGCTACCACTTGACAGGGGCTGGGGCCAACGTCCTGACTTTC. Translating it yields CASSSYHLTGAGANVLTF.

This clone showed up just once. The chain couples TRBV7-9 to TRBJ2-5, with a weak D call TRBD1 (8 bases). The CDR3 totals 15 residues. Germline CDR1 SEHNR, CDR2 FQNEAQ (reference sequence). V was trimmed by 1 base and J by 3 bases, leaving 12 bases between them. In DNA, the CDR3 is TGTGCCAGCAGCTTAGGGACAGGGAGGGAAGAGACCCAGTACTTC. It translates to CASSLGTGREETQYF. Using reference TRBV7-9 and TRBJ2-5 for the parts outside the CDR3, the full variable domain is DTGVSQNPRHKITKRGQNVTFRCDPISEHNRLYWYRQTLGQGPEFLTYFQNEAQLEKSRLLSDRFSAERPKGSFSTLEIQRTEQGDSAMYLCASSLGTGREETQYFGPGTRLLVL.

This clone was counted between two and nine times. V gene TRBV10-2 combines with J gene TRBJ2-1; tentative D call: TRBD1 (6 bases). Germline lookup yields CDR1 WSHSY and CDR2 SAAADI. This CDR3 is 14 amino acids long. Deletions cut 8 bases from V and 5 bases from J, with 16 bases between. The CDR3 here is CASLGRTGNNEQFF. The CDR3 nucleotides are TGCGCCAGCCTCGGCAGAACAGGGAACAATGAGCAGTTCTTC.

A few counts support this clone. The gene calls are TRBV5-4 and TRBJ2-2; D not resolved. This CDR3 comprises 15 residues. Germline assignment: CDR1 SGHNT and CDR2 YYREEE (reference sequence). Trimming took 2 bases from V and 0 from J, leaving 8 bases between them. The CDR3 DNA is TGTGCCAGCAGCTTAGGGTTCGCGAACACCGGGGAGCTGTTTTTT. Its protein product is CASSLGFANTGELFF.

The gene calls are TRBV5-5 and TRBJ1-1; D remains unclear. The CDR3 is made up of 12 amino acids. Germline V CDR1 and CDR2: SGHKS, YYEKEE (reference sequence). The germline V and J ends were trimmed by 7 bases and 2 bases, with 9 bases remaining between them. The CDR3 DNA reads as TGTGCCAGCGGCACAGCAAACACTGAAGCTTTCTTT. This codes for CASGTANTEAFF.

The V gene is TRBV28, the J gene TRBJ2-3, with 12 bases identical to TRBD2. The CDR3 runs to 16 residues. The germline CDR1 and CDR2 sequences are MDHEN and SYDVKM. V lost 6 bases to trimming and J lost 10 bases; unmatched junction nucleotides: 14. The CDR3 DNA reads TGTGCCAGCAGGTTGGAGACTAGCGGGGGTTTTGATCCGCAGTATTTT. It is translated as CASRLETSGGFDPQYF.

The genes are TRBV10-3 and TRBJ1-2; D ambiguous. The germline V gene has CDR1 ENHRY and CDR2 SYGVKD. The germline V and J ends were trimmed by 7 bases and 5 bases, with 11 bases remaining between them. The CDR3 is made up of 12 amino acids. CDR3 loop: CAIMAISYGYTF. CDR3 bases: TGTGCCATCATGGCTATTTCATATGGCTACACCTTC.

This chain connects TRBV5-5 to TRBJ2-1; a weak D match, TRBD2 (6 bases). Trimming took 0 bases from V and 7 from J, leaving 11 bases between them. The germline V gene has CDR1 SGHKS and CDR2 YYEKEE (reference sequence). This CDR3 comprises 14 residues. Here the CDR3 DNA reads TGTGCCAGCAGCTTGGCGGGACTCCGGAATGAGCAGTTCTTC. Protein product: CASSLAGLRNEQFF.

The chain links TRBV7-9 to TRBJ1-6; 7 bases are a match to TRBD1. V was clipped by 6 bases and J by 8 bases; unmatched bases: 13. The CDR3 extends over 16 amino acids. Germline loops: CDR1 SEHNR, CDR2 FQNEAQ (reference sequence). Here the CDR3 DNA reads TGTGCCAGCAGGCCTCCCAGGGGGTCATTGGATTCACCCCTCCACTTT. This encodes CASRPPRGSLDSPLHF. The variable domain in full, with the rest retrieved from reference TRBV7-9 and TRBJ1-6, is DTGVSQNPRHKITKRGQNVTFRCDPISEHNRLYWYRQTLGQGPEFLTYFQNEAQLEKSRLLSDRFSAERPKGSFSTLEIQRTEQGDSAMYLCASRPPRGSLDSPLHFGNGTRLTVT.

This sequence joins TRBV12-5 and TRBJ1-5; D is undetermined. Trimming cost V 7 bases and J 4 bases, with 11 bases left between them. The germline CDR1 and CDR2 sequences are LGHNT and FRNRAP. The CDR3 runs to 13 residues. The CDR3 sequence is CASVPDGNQPQHF. CDR3 DNA sequence: TGTGCTAGTGTCCCGGACGGAAATCAGCCCCAGCATTTT.

The V and J genes are TRBV7-6 and TRBJ2-1; D may be TRBD1 or TRBD2 (6 bases each). This CDR3 spans 13 amino acids. Germline CDR1 and CDR2: SGHVS and FNYEAQ. With 5 bases removed from V and 6 bases from J, the gap between germline ends came to 11 bases. The CDR3 sequence is CASSLGGPNEQFF. In DNA form, the CDR3 reads TGTGCCAGCAGCCTCGGGGGCCCCAATGAGCAGTTCTTC.